This T cell receptor (beta chain) came from a study of T-cell reconstitution after alpha-beta-depleted transplantation in children. V shed 2 bases and J shed 4 bases, with 9 bases lying between them. The germline V gene has CDR1 SGHTA and CDR2 FQGNSA. The CDR3 runs 14 residues. It was with unique molecular identifiers that the TCRbeta library was prepared. TCRdb called the PCR reads again in MiXCR, with one record for every CDR3 protein. Of some 600,000 distinct CDR3 sequences listed, 10% to 15% were seen once; the top ten hold about 2.2%. As concerns this clonotype: Its antigen is currently unknown.

Study observations and caveats: Several hundred expanded graft clones reportedly were the source of alpha-beta T cells about two months after transplant. One year after transplant, T-cell counts and diversity came mostly from newly produced T cells.

The sample here was PBMCs, mostly from graft donor cells, taken 360 days after TCRalphabeta/CD19-depleted stem cell transplant. The chain carries TRBV7-2 and TRBJ1-5; TRBD1 is a possible D gene (5 bases). The sequence was collected from a male patient aged 5 to 17 who had a stem cell transplant for acute myeloid leukemia, so the T cells may come from the graft donor. The CDR3 region is CASSLSPGNQPQHF. In nucleotides, the CDR3 is TGTGCCAGCAGCTTAAGCCCAGGGAATCAGCCCCAGCATTTT.